This T cell receptor (beta chain) was captured in a study of blood T cell repertoires in COVID-19. Study in general: From the United States, Italy and Spain came samples of acute and convalescent COVID-19.

CDR1 is MNHEY, CDR2 SVGAGI, per germline. V lost 6 bases to trimming and J lost 0 bases, with 12 bases between them. The CDR3 is made up of 15 amino acids. The data were produced by immunoSEQ multiplex PCR, yet TCRdb's version contains in-frame clones alone and is incomplete. The sample lists more than 250,000 clones; about 83% were seen once. The receptor was isolated from a woman between 40 and 55 years old who had recovered from COVID-19. V gene TRBV6-5 combines with J gene TRBJ1-3, with D possibly being TRBD1 (6 bases). Sample: PBMCs or T cells enriched from blood (not recorded which). The CDR3 region has the DNA TGTGCCAGCAGGGGGGCCGACCTCTCTGGAAACACCATATATTTT. This encodes CASRGADLSGNTIYF.